These 26 T cell receptor beta chains were all obtained from the same sample, sequenced in a study of cytotoxic CD8 clonotypes in ibrutinib-treated CLL. Only in-frame clones appear in the TCRdb table, and some are missing; sequencing was by immunoSEQ multiplex PCR. In the table there are roughly 24,000 clones, roughly 70% of which are singletons. The sample here was PBMCs, taken after 24 months of ibrutinib treatment. The receptors were gathered from a human donor with chronic lymphocytic leukemia.

The chain recombines TRBV12-5 with TRBJ2-2; D may correspond to TRBD1 or TRBD2 (5 bases each). Germline CDR1 and CDR2: LGHNT and FRNRAP. V dropped 6 bases and J dropped 2 bases, with 13 bases sitting between them. This CDR3 has 15 amino acids. Here the CDR3 reads CASGPGTPNTGELFF. Written as DNA, the CDR3 is TGTGCTAGTGGACCCGGGACGCCAAACACCGGGGAGCTGTTTTTT.

J is TRBJ1-5 and V is TRBV7-9, with D possibly TRBD1 on 5 matching bases. Germline lookup yields CDR1 SEHNR and CDR2 FQNEAQ (reference sequence). The CDR3 is 16 amino acids. V gave up 1 base and J gave up 0 bases, with 10 bases separating them. CDR3 loop: CASSLDGGSSNQPQHF. Here the CDR3 DNA reads TGTGCCAGCAGCTTAGACGGGGGTAGTAGCAATCAGCCCCAGCATTTT.

The CDR3 is CASSLEGGTEAFF. The CDR3 coding sequence is TGTGCCAGCAGCTTAGAAGGGGGCACTGAAGCTTTCTTT. The rearrangement joins TRBV7-9 to TRBJ1-1; D is possibly TRBD1 (6 bases). The CDR3 is 13 residues long. The V end was cut by 1 base, the J end by 4 bases, with 7 bases between. Germline CDR1 SEHNR, CDR2 FQNEAQ (reference sequence).

There are a few counts of this clone. This chain links TRBV11-2 with TRBJ2-7; no clear D gene. Trimming left V 6 bases short and J 2 bases short, with 14 bases between. Germline V gene sequence: CDR1 SGHAT, CDR2 FQNNGV. The CDR3 runs to 14 residues. The CDR3 DNA reads TGTGCCAGCAGAGCAAACTATGGGGCCTACGAGCAGTACTTC. This gives the protein CASRANYGAYEQYF.

The chain employs TRBV27 and TRBJ2-5; 8 bases are shared with TRBD2. The CDR3 consists of 14 residues. The germline V gene has CDR1 MNHEY and CDR2 SMNVEV (reference sequence). V trimming: 7 bases; J trimming: 2 bases; junction bases outside the gene matches: 6. CDR3 region: CASKPGGRQETQYF. CDR3 DNA: TGTGCCAGCAAGCCGGGAGGGAGGCAAGAGACCCAGTACTTC.

The gene calls are TRBV10-1 and TRBJ2-3, with 7 bases identical to TRBD2. With 4 bases clipped from V and 9 bases from J, the junction kept 10 bases outside the gene matches. CDR1 WNHNN and CDR2 SYGVQD come from the germline V gene (reference sequence). The CDR3 has 14 amino acids. The CDR3 loop is CASSVAGQIPTQYF. In DNA form, the CDR3 reads TGCGCCAGCAGTGTAGCGGGCCAGATACCCACGCAGTATTTT.

This clone was seen only a few times. The V and J genes are TRBV29-1 and TRBJ2-3, with 9 positions matching TRBD1. CDR1 is SQVTM and CDR2 is ANQGSEA in the germline V gene. Germline trimming cut 3 bases from V and 0 bases from J; bases unmatched to any gene: 10. The CDR3 runs 17 residues. CDR3: CSVEGMIGTGSTDTQYF. CDR3 bases: TGCAGCGTTGAGGGAATGATCGGGACAGGGAGCACAGATACGCAGTATTTT.

The chain employs TRBV6-4 and TRBJ1-2; TRBD1 might be the D (5 bases). V lost 2 bases, J lost 4 bases, and 8 bases lay in between. The CDR3 runs 13 residues. Germline assignment: CDR1 MRHNA and CDR2 SNTAGT. The CDR3 DNA sequence: TGTGCCAGCAGTGACGACAGCTTCTATGGCTACACCTTC. This encodes CASSDDSFYGYTF.

The chain couples TRBV19 to TRBJ1-5; 7 bases line up with TRBD1. The CDR3 totals 14 residues. Germline lookup yields CDR1 LNHDA and CDR2 SQIVND (reference sequence). With V trimmed by 3 bases and J by 4 bases, 3 bases remained unmatched. CDR3 in amino acids: CASSMAGGNQPQHF. CDR3 bases: TGTGCCAGTAGTATGGCAGGGGGTAATCAGCCCCAGCATTTT. The whole variable domain, filled in from reference TRBV19 and TRBJ1-5, reads DGGITQSPKYLFRKEGQNVTLSCEQNLNHDAMYWYRQDPGQGLRLIYYSQIVNDFQKGDIAEGYSVSREKKESFPLTVTSAQKNPTAFYLCASSMAGGNQPQHFGDGTRLSIL.

V usage is TRBV2 and J usage is TRBJ2-1; 7 bases align to TRBD1. V lost 10 bases to trimming and J lost 7 bases; unmatched junction nucleotides: 7. The CDR3 is made up of 12 amino acids. Germline assignment: CDR1 SNHLY and CDR2 FYNNEI. CDR3 coding DNA: TGTGCCATCAATTACAGGGGAAATGAGCAGTTCTTC. Translation: CAINYRGNEQFF.

This clone appeared a single time. This chain joins TRBV5-4 and TRBJ2-7; 14 bases are a match to TRBD2. This CDR3 region has 15 residues. V lost 5 bases, J lost 6 bases, and 7 bases stayed unmatched. The V gene's germline CDR1 is SGHNT and CDR2 YYREEE (reference sequence). The CDR3 DNA reads as TGTGCCAGCAGTCTTGTGGGACTAGCGGGGGCCGAGCAGTACTTC. This sequence encodes CASSLVGLAGAEQYF.

The V and J genes are TRBV29-1 and TRBJ2-7, with 12 bases fitting TRBD1. Germline values: CDR1 SQVTM, CDR2 ANQGSEA. The length of the CDR3 is 14 residues. The junction had 11 bases not matched to a gene; V was cut back by 7 bases and J by 7 bases. This CDR3 is CSGGPGQGAGEQYF. CDR3 sequence (DNA): TGCAGCGGTGGCCCGGGACAGGGGGCGGGAGAGCAGTACTTC.

The chain has TRBV10-3 and TRBJ2-1, with 16 bases lining up with TRBD2. CDR3 length equals 17 residues. Trimming cost V 3 bases and J 5 bases; bases outside gene matches: 4. Germline-derived CDR1 and CDR2 are ENHRY and SYGVKD. CDR3 sequence: CAISEGTSGGGNNEQFF. The CDR3 region has the DNA TGTGCCATCAGTGAAGGGACTAGCGGGGGGGGAAACAATGAGCAGTTCTTC.

The chain combines TRBV5-1 with TRBJ1-2; TRBD1 matches at 9 bases. Losses at the gene ends were 0 bases for V and 5 bases for J; bases not matched to a gene: 8. The germline gives CDR1 SGHRS, CDR2 YFSETQ. The CDR3 is 16 residues long. The CDR3 loop is CASSLAGGQGLYGYTF. CDR3 bases: TGCGCCAGCAGCTTGGCTGGGGGACAGGGCTTATATGGCTACACCTTC. The whole variable domain, remainder taken from reference TRBV5-1 and TRBJ1-2, is KAGVTQTPRYLIKTRGQQVTLSCSPISGHRSVSWYQQTPGQGLQFLFEYFSETQRNKGNFPGRFSGRQFSNSRSEMNVSTLELGDSALYLCASSLAGGQGLYGYTFGSGTRLTVV.

The chain uses TRBV14 and TRBJ1-1; D gene uncertain. Germline lookup yields CDR1 SGHDN and CDR2 FVKESK. V dropped 1 base and J dropped 1 base, with 10 bases sitting between them. The CDR3 sequence is 15 residues long. The CDR3: CASSQASLENTEAFF. CDR3 bases: TGTGCCAGCAGCCAAGCCAGCCTTGAGAACACTGAAGCTTTCTTT.

This sequence joins TRBV15 and TRBJ1-4; TRBD1 matches 7 bases. The junction had 5 bases not matched to a gene; V was cut back by 0 bases and J by 4 bases. The V gene's germline CDR1 is LNHNV and CDR2 YYDKDF (reference sequence). This CDR3 is built from 16 residues. The CDR3 nucleotides read TGTGCCACCAGCAGAGATCGACAGGGAGTTAATGAAAAACTGTTTTTT. Amino acids: CATSRDRQGVNEKLFF. The full variable domain, rest sourced from reference TRBV15 and TRBJ1-4, is DAMVIQNPRYQVTQFGKPVTLSCSQTLNHNVMYWYQQKSSQAPKLLFHYYDKDFNNEADTPDNFQSRRPNTSFCFLDIRSPGLGDTAMYLCATSRDRQGVNEKLFFGSGTQLSVL.

This clone has just a few counts. This sequence joins TRBV9 and TRBJ2-5; maybe TRBD2 (7 bases). V was pared by 4 bases and J by 1 base, with 17 bases between. This CDR3 region has 16 residues. Germline V gene data show CDR1 as SGDLS and CDR2 as YYNGEE. CDR3 loop: CASSPTFGGAQETQYF. In DNA, the CDR3 is TGTGCCAGCAGCCCTACGTTTGGGGGGGCCCAAGAGACCCAGTACTTC.

This chain joins TRBV5-1 and TRBJ1-1; D unclear. Deletions cut 0 bases from V and 3 bases from J, with 12 bases between. The CDR3 has 15 amino acids. Germline V lookup: CDR1 SGHRS, CDR2 YFSETQ. The CDR3 DNA sequence: TGCGCCAGCAGCTTGGTCCTCTCAAGGGACACTGAAGCTTTCTTT. Translating gives CASSLVLSRDTEAFF. Together with reference TRBV5-1 and TRBJ1-1, the CDR3 gives the full variable domain: KAGVTQTPRYLIKTRGQQVTLSCSPISGHRSVSWYQQTPGQGLQFLFEYFSETQRNKGNFPGRFSGRQFSNSRSEMNVSTLELGDSALYLCASSLVLSRDTEAFFGQGTRLTVV.

The rearrangement joins TRBV25-1 to TRBJ1-2, with D hard to call. Germline-derived CDR1 and CDR2 are MGHDK and SYGVNS. The CDR3 contains 18 residues. Trimming took off 0 bases at V and 3 bases at J, with 20 bases between the two ends. Here the CDR3 reads CASSEYSPTVDGDYGYTF. The CDR3 DNA sequence: TGTGCCAGCAGTGAATATTCCCCGACCGTCGACGGTGACTATGGCTACACCTTC.

The V gene is TRBV5-1, the J gene TRBJ2-7; 9 positions match TRBD1. The length of the CDR3 is 14 residues. After removal of 4 bases from V and 5 bases from J, the junction contained 7 bases not matched to a gene. Germline loops: CDR1 SGHRS, CDR2 YFSETQ. The CDR3 sequence is CASSTGQGSDEQYF. CDR3 in DNA: TGCGCCAGCAGCACCGGACAGGGGAGCGACGAGCAGTACTTC. Variable domain in full (rest from reference TRBV5-1 and TRBJ2-7): KAGVTQTPRYLIKTRGQQVTLSCSPISGHRSVSWYQQTPGQGLQFLFEYFSETQRNKGNFPGRFSGRQFSNSRSEMNVSTLELGDSALYLCASSTGQGSDEQYFGPGTRLTVT.

This clone was observed a few times. The chain employs TRBV9 and TRBJ1-1; 7 bases fit TRBD1. This CDR3 has 16 residues. Looked up from germline, CDR1 is SGDLS and CDR2 is YYNGEE. V lost 0 bases and J lost 6; bases outside the gene matches: 11. The CDR3 spells CASSVGGAGGLAEAFF. CDR3 in DNA: TGTGCCAGCAGCGTAGGGGGTGCAGGGGGTCTCGCTGAAGCTTTCTTT.

The chain carries TRBV25-1 and TRBJ2-1; the match to TRBD2 covers 12 bases. CDR3 size: 14 residues. Germline trimming cut 6 bases from V and 7 bases from J; bases unmatched to any gene: 4. Germline V gene sequence: CDR1 MGHDK, CDR2 SYGVNS. Here the CDR3 DNA reads TGTGCCAGCAGGGCTAGCGGGGGGGTAAATGAGCAGTTCTTC. It yields the protein CASRASGGVNEQFF. The full variable domain, with the rest looked up from reference TRBV25-1 and TRBJ2-1, is EADIYQTPRYLVIGTGKKITLECSQTMGHDKMYWYQQDPGMELHLIHYSYGVNSTEKGDLSSESTVSRIRTEHFPLTLESARPSHTSQYLCASRASGGVNEQFFGPGTRLTVL.

The CDR3 coding sequence is TGTGCCAGCAGCCCAGGACAGCCCACAGATACGCAGTATTTT. It yields the protein CASSPGQPTDTQYF. The chain employs TRBV9 and TRBJ2-3, with a possible D match to TRBD1 (6 bases). The CDR3 sequence is 14 residues long. The germline V gene has CDR1 SGDLS and CDR2 YYNGEE. Trimming removed 4 bases at V and 2 bases at J, with 11 bases between.

The table lists this clone with a few counts. The V and J genes are TRBV14 and TRBJ1-1, with TRBD1 matching over 9 bases. From germline, CDR1 is SGHDN and CDR2 FVKESK. V gave up 4 bases and J gave up 6 bases; unmatched junction bases: 15. This CDR3 is 17 amino acids long. The chain's CDR3 is CASSPLTGTGYKAEAFF. The CDR3 DNA reads as TGTGCCAGCAGCCCGTTAACCGGGACAGGGTACAAGGCTGAAGCTTTCTTT.

V is TRBV7-9 and J is TRBJ1-1; D is unresolved. V shed 1 base and J shed 1 base, with 10 bases lying between them. The germline V gene has CDR1 SEHNR and CDR2 FQNEAQ (reference sequence). The CDR3 totals 15 residues. Written as DNA, the CDR3 is TGTGCCAGCAGCTTAGAGACGGGCGGGAACACTGAAGCTTTCTTT. This gives the protein CASSLETGGNTEAFF. The full variable domain, completed using reference TRBV7-9 and TRBJ1-1, is DTGVSQNPRHKITKRGQNVTFRCDPISEHNRLYWYRQTLGQGPEFLTYFQNEAQLEKSRLLSDRFSAERPKGSFSTLEIQRTEQGDSAMYLCASSLETGGNTEAFFGQGTRLTVV.

This clone has just a few counts. The chain recombines TRBV5-1 with TRBJ1-1; tentatively, D is TRBD1 (5 bases). V was cut by 5 bases and J by 8 bases, with 25 bases left in between. The CDR3 is made up of 16 amino acids. Germline V gene sequence: CDR1 SGHRS, CDR2 YFSETQ. Written as DNA, the CDR3 is TGCGCCAGCAGGAGGGGTGAGGTGACATCCTCCCAAGAAGCTTTCTTT. Protein sequence: CASRRGEVTSSQEAFF.